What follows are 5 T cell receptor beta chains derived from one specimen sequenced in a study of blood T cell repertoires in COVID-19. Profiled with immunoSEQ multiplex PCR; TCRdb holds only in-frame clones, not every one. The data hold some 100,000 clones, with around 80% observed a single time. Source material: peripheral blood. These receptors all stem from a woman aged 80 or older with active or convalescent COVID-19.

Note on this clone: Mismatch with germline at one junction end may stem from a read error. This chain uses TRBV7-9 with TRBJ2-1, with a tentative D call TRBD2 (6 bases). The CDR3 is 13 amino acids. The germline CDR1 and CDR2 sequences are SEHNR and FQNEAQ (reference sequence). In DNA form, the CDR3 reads TGTGCCAGCAGCGTCGGGGGTTACAATGGGCAGTTCTTC. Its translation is CASSVGGYNGQFF.

The CDR3, as DNA: TGTGCCAGTACCAGGGGAGCTAGCTACACCTTC. This gives the protein CASTRGASYTF. This chain connects TRBV19 to TRBJ1-2, with a weak D call TRBD1 (6 bases). The CDR3 extends over 11 amino acids. V lost 7 bases and J 9 bases, leaving 12 bases between the germline ends. The germline V gene encodes CDR1 LNHDA and CDR2 SQIVND (reference sequence).

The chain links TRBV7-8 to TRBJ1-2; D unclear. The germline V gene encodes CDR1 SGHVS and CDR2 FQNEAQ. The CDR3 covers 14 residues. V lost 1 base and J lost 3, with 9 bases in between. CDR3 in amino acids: CASSLVVSYYGYTF. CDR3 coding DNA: TGTGCCAGCAGCTTAGTAGTGAGTTACTATGGCTACACCTTC.

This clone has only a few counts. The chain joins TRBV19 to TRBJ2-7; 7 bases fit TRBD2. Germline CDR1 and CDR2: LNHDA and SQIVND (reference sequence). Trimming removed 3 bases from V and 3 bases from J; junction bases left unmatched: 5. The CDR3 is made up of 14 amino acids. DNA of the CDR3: TGTGCCAGTAGTATGCCGGGACTACACTACGAGCAGTACTTC. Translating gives CASSMPGLHYEQYF.

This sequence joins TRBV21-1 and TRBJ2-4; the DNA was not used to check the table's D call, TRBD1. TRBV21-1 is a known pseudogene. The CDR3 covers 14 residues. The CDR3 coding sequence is TGTGCCAGCAGCCCCGGACAGGTTAAAAACATTCAGTACTTC. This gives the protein CASSPGQVKNIQYF.